These 5 T cell receptor beta chains share one sample of origin, sequenced in a study of response to subunit inactivated influenza vaccine. TCRdb re-derived calls from the RT-PCR reads in MiXCR, one entry per CDR3 protein. The data hold approximately 530,000 distinct CDR3 sequences, with roughly 13% observed a single time. This material consisted of PBMCs from blood, taken roughly 6 weeks after vaccination. These receptors were taken from a man aged 45-65 years who received an inactivated influenza vaccine.

A few counts support this clonotype. The chain carries TRBV5-6 and TRBJ1-5, with D unresolved. This CDR3 has 14 amino acids. V gave up 4 bases and J gave up 4 bases, with 12 bases separating them. From germline, CDR1 is SGHDT and CDR2 YYEEEE. The chain's CDR3 is CASSPGSGNQPQHF. CDR3 nucleotides: TGTGCCAGCAGCCCCGGTTCCGGTAATCAGCCCCAGCATTTT.

This clonotype appeared many times. V gene TRBV5-1 combines with J gene TRBJ2-7; either TRBD1 or TRBD2 may fit D (5 bases each). This CDR3 has 13 residues. Germline V CDR1 and CDR2: SGHRS, YFSETQ. V lost 6 bases and J 3 bases, leaving 13 bases between the germline ends. CDR3 protein: CASNRDGYYEQYF. CDR3 nucleotide sequence: TGCGCCAGCAACCGGGACGGATACTACGAGCAGTACTTC.

J is TRBJ2-7 and V is TRBV5-1; 10 bases line up with TRBD2. With 0 bases clipped from V and 3 bases from J, the junction kept 6 bases outside the gene matches. This CDR3 contains 16 residues. Germline loops: CDR1 SGHRS, CDR2 YFSETQ. DNA of the CDR3: TGCGCCAGCAGCTTGGGCCCCGGGACTAGCGACTACGAGCAGTACTTC. Encoded protein: CASSLGPGTSDYEQYF.

The J gene is TRBJ2-3, the V gene TRBV9, with 9 nucleotides matching TRBD2. Unmatched junction bases numbered 9, after V lost 0 bases and J lost 1 base. CDR3 length: 18 amino acids. Germline V gives CDR1 SGDLS, CDR2 YYNGEE. Here the CDR3 reads CASSVEASGTLRTDTQYF. The CDR3 DNA reads TGTGCCAGCAGCGTAGAGGCTAGCGGGACCCTCCGCACAGATACGCAGTATTTT.

This chain connects TRBV10-3 to TRBJ2-1; a weak D match, TRBD2 (5 bases). The V gene's germline CDR1 is ENHRY and CDR2 SYGVKD. The CDR3 extends over 15 amino acids. Trimming removed 6 bases from V and 0 bases from J, with 12 bases in between. CDR3 in DNA: TGTGCCATCAGACCAGCGGATTCCTCCTACAATGAGCAGTTCTTC. This translates into CAIRPADSSYNEQFF.